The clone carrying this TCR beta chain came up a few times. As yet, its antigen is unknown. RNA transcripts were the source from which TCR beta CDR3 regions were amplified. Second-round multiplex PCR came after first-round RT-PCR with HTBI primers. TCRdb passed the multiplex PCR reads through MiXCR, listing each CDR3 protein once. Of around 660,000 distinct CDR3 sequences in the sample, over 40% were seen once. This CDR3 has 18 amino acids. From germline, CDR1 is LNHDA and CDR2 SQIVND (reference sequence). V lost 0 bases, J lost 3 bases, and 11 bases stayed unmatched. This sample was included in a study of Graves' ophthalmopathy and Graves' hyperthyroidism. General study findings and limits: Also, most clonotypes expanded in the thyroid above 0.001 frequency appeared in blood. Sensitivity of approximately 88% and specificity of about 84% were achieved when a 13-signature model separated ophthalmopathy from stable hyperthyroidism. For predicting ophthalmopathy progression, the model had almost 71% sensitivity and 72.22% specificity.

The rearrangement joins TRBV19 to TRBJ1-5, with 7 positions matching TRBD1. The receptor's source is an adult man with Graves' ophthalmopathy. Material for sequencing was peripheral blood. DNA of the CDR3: TGTGCCAGTAGTATAGATTGGTTCGGAGGGACAGTCAATCAGCCCCAGCATTTT. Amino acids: CASSIDWFGGTVNQPQHF.